Listed below are T cell receptor beta chains from one sample, sequenced in a study of CD8+ T cells in alopecia areata. The protocol was immunoSEQ multiplex PCR, while the TCRdb copy is restricted to in-frame clones and leaves out a portion. The table lists approximately 90,000 clones, 70% to 80% of them singletons. The sample in question was CD8+ T cells sorted from blood, obtained at week 44, from a patient treated with tofacitinib. The source of these receptors is a human donor with alopecia areata. The conserved cysteine and the conserved F or W are not part of the CDR3 here.

v_call cdr3_aa
TRBV19 ASLDRGDGYGYT
TRBV7-6 ASRNRTGWADTQY
TRBV29-1 SVEKNTEAF
TRBV4-3 ASSQDRSVPYEQY
TRBV19 ASSSHDRPDRETQY
TRBV10-2 ASSLTSGDTQY
TRBV7-6 ASSLKTGSHQPQH
TRBV4-3 ASSPGTGESYEQF
TRBV6-6 ASSYRGQGDEQF
TRBV7-2 ASSLRQATYGYT
TRBV13 ASRGLHSSTGELF
TRBV4-3 ASSQEGVSTDTQY
TRBV7-2 ASSLGPYGYT
TRBV7-2 ASSLARDQY
TRBV11-1 ASSLGQGLSGANVLT
TRBV30 AWSVGARSGANVLT
TRBV29-1 SVKGYGTDYGYT
TRBV30 AWSEGTGANYGYT
TRBV7-9 APRFFGRDVSNQPQH
TRBV30 AWSTGIGVTEAF
TRBV27 ASSLQGVDEQY
TRBV12-5 ASGSDRANNQPQH
TRBV27 ASSPTNPNQPQH
TRBV13 ASSLSMGNTEAF
TRBV4-3 ASSQDHAREDTDTQY
TRBV11-2 ASSLVRAGGGNEQF
TRBV5-1 ASSLMGQGMAEQY
TRBV29-1 SVDADRVNTEAF
TRBV4-3 ASSQEREMHYEQY
TRBV5-6 ASSLYPGQGSYGYT
TRBV30 ALRTTYQETQY
TRBV14 ASSQGSLPYEQY
TRBV15 ATSSLDVVIQPQH
TRBV6-5 ASSYTEVTEAF
TRBV30 AWSPPLT
TRBV10-3 AISDPTGLAGENEQF
TRBV10-3 ATNNRNTEAF
TRBV6-4 ASSYVGDPNEQF
TRBV11-2 ASSLGRGINQPQH
TRBV27 ASSLSRGNYGYT
TRBV4-3 ASSQATANGRAF
TRBV2 ASSDWQGNEKLF
TRBV30 AWSATGGNQPQH
TRBV6-5 ASTQGLELTGELF
TRBV30 AWSPGRGTDTQY
TRBV6-6 ASSYSKSPDTQY
TRBV2 ASSWDRESNTGELF
TRBV7-8 ASSLGQGGPRTDTQY
TRBV11-2 ASRRTSGGLETQY